One sample yielded the 25 T cell receptor beta chains listed below, sequenced in a study of T-cell memory formation after mild COVID-19. MiXCR, applied by TCRdb to the 5' RACE reads, yields one record per CDR3 protein. Here the sample spans hundreds of thousands of distinct CDR3 sequences, around 15% being singletons. The sample comprised PBMCs or a T cell subset sorted from them (not recorded which). These receptors all come from a man aged 18 to 29 who had mild COVID-19 (a few samples of this study predate the infection). Cell type and time point are not known.

The chain uses TRBV2 and TRBJ2-2; D is perhaps TRBD1 (6 bases). The V gene lost 5 bases and the J gene lost 5 bases, with 9 bases spanning the gap. This CDR3 region has 13 residues. Per the germline V gene, CDR1 is SNHLY and CDR2 is FYNNEI. CDR3 DNA: TGTGCCAGCAGTCAACAGGGTACCGGGGAGCTGTTTTTT. Translating it yields CASSQQGTGELFF.

In DNA form, the CDR3 reads TGTGCCAGCAGTTACTCGCTGCCGGGACAGTACAATGAAAAACTGTTTTTT. This codes for CASSYSLPGQYNEKLFF. The V and J genes are TRBV6-5 and TRBJ1-4, with TRBD1 identical over 7 bases. Germline values: CDR1 MNHEY, CDR2 SVGAGI. The J segment lost 5 bases and the V segment lost 0 bases, leaving 9 bases of the junction unmatched. The CDR3 is 17 residues long.

V and J are TRBV7-2 and TRBJ2-1; tentatively, D is TRBD2 (5 bases). Trimming left V 6 bases short and J 9 bases short, with 12 bases between. Germline CDR1 reads SGHTA; CDR2 reads FQGNSA. The CDR3 has 12 residues. The CDR3 sequence: CASRTLASEQFF. DNA of the CDR3: TGTGCCAGCAGGACCCTAGCTTCTGAGCAGTTCTTC.

The V gene is TRBV2, the J gene TRBJ1-4; tentative D call: TRBD1 (6 bases). This CDR3 spans 14 amino acids. Germline CDR1 and CDR2: SNHLY and FYNNEI. V was pared by 6 bases and J by 4 bases, with 12 bases between. The CDR3 sequence is CASSNRAFNEKLFF. CDR3 nucleotide sequence: TGTGCCAGCAGCAACAGGGCCTTTAATGAAAAACTGTTTTTT.

V gene TRBV19 combines with J gene TRBJ1-1, with no clear D. The CDR3 is made up of 14 amino acids. The germline CDR1 and CDR2 sequences are LNHDA and SQIVND (reference sequence). Trimming left V 3 bases short and J 4 bases short, with 12 bases between. The CDR3 DNA reads TGTGCCAGTAGTATTCCGTTTGAGGGCACTGAAGCTTTCTTT. Its protein product is CASSIPFEGTEAFF.

This clonotype has a handful of counts. The chain uses TRBV9 and TRBJ2-5; TRBD1 matches 8 bases. Germline-derived CDR1 and CDR2 are SGDLS and YYNGEE. Germline trimming cut 4 bases from V and 5 bases from J; bases unmatched to any gene: 7. The CDR3 runs 14 residues. CDR3 DNA: TGTGCCAGCAGCTCAGGGGGCGTGGGGGAGACCCAGTACTTC. Its protein product is CASSSGGVGETQYF.

This clonotype is a singleton in its sample. This chain links TRBV10-3 with TRBJ2-7; the D gene is possibly TRBD1 (5 bases). V was shortened by 2 bases and J by 2 bases, with 7 bases between the two germline ends. This CDR3 contains 13 residues. Germline CDR1 ENHRY, CDR2 SYGVKD. CDR3 in DNA: TGTGCCATCAGTGAGACAGGTACCTACGAGCAGTACTTC. It encodes CAISETGTYEQYF.

The chain uses TRBV3-1 and TRBJ1-2; the D is unclear. The CDR3 is made up of 11 amino acids. V lost 0 bases to trimming and J lost 8 bases, with 4 bases between them. The germline V gene encodes CDR1 LGHDT and CDR2 YNNKEL (reference sequence). CDR3 nucleotide sequence: TGTGCCAGCAGCCAAGAAAGAGGCTACACCTTC. The encoded protein is CASSQERGYTF. Full variable domain (outside the CDR3, taken from reference TRBV3-1 and TRBJ1-2): DTAVSQTPKYLVTQMGNDKSIKCEQNLGHDTMYWYKQDSKKFLKIMFSYNNKELIINETVPNRFSPKSPDKAHLNLHINSLELGDSAVYFCASSQERGYTFGSGTRLTVV.

In its sample, this clonotype was seen a few times. The chain is built from TRBV7-9 and TRBJ1-2; no firm D call. Trimming took off 1 base at V and 7 bases at J, with 4 bases between the two ends. In germline, CDR1 is SEHNR, CDR2 FQNEAQ (reference sequence). CDR3 length: 11 amino acids. Here the CDR3 reads CASSLEVGYTF. The CDR3 bases are TGTGCCAGCAGCTTAGAGGTTGGCTACACCTTC.

The rearrangement links TRBV6-6 to TRBJ1-2; D perhaps matches TRBD1 (5 bases). The CDR3 has 15 residues. Trimming took off 3 bases at V and 7 bases at J, with 18 bases between the two ends. Germline-derived CDR1 and CDR2 are MNHNY and SVGAGI (reference sequence). In nucleotides, the CDR3 is TGTGCCAGCAGTTATTCGAGGGACTCCCTTCCTGGCTACACCTTC. Protein: CASSYSRDSLPGYTF.

This chain uses TRBV9 with TRBJ2-3; the D is unclear. The length of the CDR3 is 15 residues. Germline CDR1 SGDLS, CDR2 YYNGEE. Deletions cut 2 bases from V and 5 bases from J, with 15 bases between. Written as DNA, the CDR3 is TGTGCCAGCAGCGTGGTAGGTGAAGGAAGAGATACGCAGTATTTT. It specifies CASSVVGEGRDTQYF.

The V call is TRBV7-2, the J call TRBJ1-6, with D possibly matching TRBD1 (5 bases). Trimming pared 3 bases from V and 13 bases from J, leaving 13 bases between. CDR3 size: 13 residues. In germline, CDR1 is SGHTA, CDR2 FQGNSA. CDR3 protein: CASSLTDEMPLHF. DNA of the CDR3: TGTGCCAGCAGCTTGACAGACGAGATGCCCCTCCACTTT.

The genes are TRBV28 and TRBJ2-1; D not certain. The CDR3 length is 11 residues. Trimming shortened V by 2 bases and J by 15 bases, and 11 bases separated the two germline ends. The germline V gene has CDR1 MDHEN and CDR2 SYDVKM. The CDR3 DNA follows: TGTGCCAGCAGTTTAGGGCGGATGGGGTTCTTC. Translating it yields CASSLGRMGFF.

This clonotype was seen only once. The CDR3 sequence is CATSGLGNTEAFF. The CDR3 nucleotides read TGTGCCACCAGTGGCCTGGGGAACACTGAAGCTTTCTTT. The chain combines TRBV24-1 with TRBJ1-1; no firm D call. The CDR3 runs 13 residues. V was trimmed by 5 bases and J by 1 base, leaving 7 bases between them. The germline V gene has CDR1 KGHDR and CDR2 SFDVKD.

The chain uses TRBV2 and TRBJ2-3; D is possibly TRBD2 (7 bases). V was shortened by 6 bases and J by 0 bases, with 13 bases between the two germline ends. CDR1 SNHLY and CDR2 FYNNEI come from the germline V gene. This CDR3 has 15 residues. DNA for the CDR3: TGTGCCAGCAGACGTCGGGGGGCAAGCACAGATACGCAGTATTTT. Protein product: CASRRRGASTDTQYF.

This clonotype was detected only a few times. The CDR3 nucleotides read TGTGCCAGCAGTTCCGACAGAAACACCGGGGAGCTGTTTTTT. This sequence encodes CASSSDRNTGELFF. V usage is TRBV12-3 or TRBV12-4 and J usage is TRBJ2-2, with TRBD1 as a possible D gene (5 bases). The CDR3 covers 14 residues. With 4 bases removed from V and 2 bases from J, the gap between germline ends came to 8 bases.

The chain has TRBV6-6 and TRBJ2-5, with 8 bases matching TRBD1. After removal of 6 bases from V and 5 bases from J, the junction contained 8 bases not matched to a gene. In germline, CDR1 is MNHNY, CDR2 SVGAGI (reference sequence). This CDR3 is built from 14 residues. Here the CDR3 DNA reads TGTGCCAGCAGACGGCAGGGGGCGAGGGAGACCCAGTACTTC. Its protein product is CASRRQGARETQYF.

Only a few counts were recorded for this clonotype. The rearrangement joins TRBV7-2 to TRBJ1-3; no clear D. Germline V gives CDR1 SGHTA, CDR2 FQGNSA. V was cut by 5 bases and J by 0 bases, with 8 bases left in between. The CDR3 is 14 residues long. CDR3: CASSTPGSGNTIYF. The CDR3 nucleotides read TGTGCCAGCAGCACCCCTGGCTCTGGAAACACCATATATTTT.

The chain employs TRBV29-1 and TRBJ1-1, with D uncertain. Trimming pared 0 bases from V and 1 base from J, leaving 6 bases between. The CDR3 contains 13 residues. Germline V gene sequence: CDR1 SQVTM, CDR2 ANQGSEA. The CDR3 loop is CSVEDPGNTEAFF. In DNA, the CDR3 is TGCAGCGTTGAAGATCCGGGGAACACTGAAGCTTTCTTT. Full variable domain (outside the CDR3, taken from reference TRBV29-1 and TRBJ1-1): SAVISQKPSRDICQRGTSLTIQCQVDSQVTMMFWYRQQPGQSLTLIATANQGSEATYESGFVIDKFPISRPNLTFSTLTVSNMSPEDSSIYLCSVEDPGNTEAFFGQGTRLTVV.

This sequence joins TRBV5-1 and TRBJ2-2; unclear D gene. CDR1 is SGHRS and CDR2 is YFSETQ in the germline V gene. This CDR3 region has 15 residues. Trimming removed 0 bases at V and 6 bases at J, with 12 bases between. The CDR3 protein is CASSLVHPPAGELFF. The CDR3 region has the DNA TGCGCCAGCAGCTTGGTGCATCCGCCGGCCGGGGAGCTGTTTTTT.

There are a few counts of this clonotype. The chain uses TRBV20-1 and TRBJ1-1; D ambiguous. The CDR3 sequence is 13 residues long. CDR1 DFQATT and CDR2 SNEGSKA come from the germline V gene (reference sequence). V shed 4 bases and J shed 0 bases, with 9 bases lying between them. Here the CDR3 DNA reads TGCAGTGCTATTTCAGACCTGAACACTGAAGCTTTCTTT. This encodes CSAISDLNTEAFF.

This clonotype came up a few times. CDR3 in DNA: TGTGCCAGCAGTTTTTTGGACAGGATAGCCTACGAGCAGTACTTC. Amino acids: CASSFLDRIAYEQYF. The V and J genes are TRBV12-3 or TRBV12-4 and TRBJ2-7; 7 bases fit TRBD1. The CDR3 covers 15 residues. Trimming at V came to 3 bases and at J to 2 bases, leaving 7 bases not matched to a gene.

The rearrangement uses TRBV24-1 and TRBJ1-5; D is unresolved. V lost 4 bases and J 7 bases, leaving 16 bases between the germline ends. This CDR3 has 15 residues. Germline assignment: CDR1 KGHDR and CDR2 SFDVKD. The DNA of the CDR3 is TGTGCCACCAGTGACGGACTCAAACGGTCCCAGCCCCAGCATTTT. Protein sequence: CATSDGLKRSQPQHF.

This clonotype was detected only a few times. This chain links TRBV7-9 with TRBJ1-6; unclear D gene. The CDR3 loop spans 14 amino acids. V was pared by 3 bases and J by 10 bases, with 13 bases between. The germline gives CDR1 SEHNR, CDR2 FQNEAQ (reference sequence). CDR3 in amino acids: CASSFSRGHSPLHF. The CDR3 DNA sequence: TGTGCCAGCAGCTTTTCCAGAGGCCACTCACCCCTCCACTTT.

The table lists this clonotype with a few counts. V gene TRBV20-1 combines with J gene TRBJ2-3; weak D call: TRBD1 (5 bases). Germline V gene data show CDR1 as DFQATT and CDR2 as SNEGSKA (reference sequence). Trimming took off 3 bases at V and 3 bases at J, with 13 bases between the two ends. CDR3 length equals 14 residues. The CDR3: CSASKGQGTDTQYF. For the CDR3, the DNA is TGCAGTGCTAGTAAGGGGCAGGGAACAGATACGCAGTATTTT.